This T cell receptor (beta chain) was identified in a study of CD8+ T cells in alopecia areata. The CDR3 consists of 14 residues. Trimming took 4 bases from V and 9 from J, leaving 16 bases between them. From germline, CDR1 is MNHEY and CDR2 SVGAGI. Reverse transcription of extracted RNA yielded cDNA, which provided the sequencing template. This table comes from immunoSEQ multiplex PCR, and its TCRdb copy is limited to in-frame clones, with some not included. This sample yields roughly 99,000 clones, of which around 83% are seen a single time; around a quarter belongs to the top ten. Points from the study as a whole: Clarity of TCR sharing across patients fell short of that in mice, possibly HLA-related. Normal skin's resident alphabeta T cells are also sequenced in scalp samples. Scalp clonality and expanded CD8+ clones among the top 100 were significantly decreased by tofacitinib.

Specified treatment: oral pan-JAK inhibitor, 5-10 mg twice daily. Comment on this clone: Antigen specificity is unknown.

This receptor was taken from a human donor with alopecia areata. The input for sequencing was CD8+ T cells sorted from blood, taken at week 24, from a patient treated with tofacitinib. J is TRBJ2-1 and V is TRBV6-5; perhaps TRBD2 as D (6 bases). The CDR3 coding sequence is TGTGCCAGCAGTTTGGGAGGATCAATCGGTGAGCAGTTCTTC. This gives the protein CASSLGGSIGEQFF.